The present T cell receptor beta chain was sequenced within a study of cytomegalovirus exposure and HLA in healthy donors. Findings and caveats of the study: Within an earlier analysis, most TCR beta V segments proved productive either about 90% or about 30% of the time. Among CMV-associated TCR beta chains, most appeared HLA-restricted in a later analysis. Most TCR sequences showed up rarely, but some public TCRs showed up in many donors. The authors listed some 150 TCR beta chains as cytomegalovirus-associated.

Use of 60 Vbeta and 13 Jbeta primers characterized the PCR. Assay used: immunoSEQ multiplex PCR; TCRdb lists only in-frame clones, some missing. The ten top clones account for 0.59%, within a sample of about 110,000 clones. Concerning this clone itself: Antigen specificity is unknown.

The V and J ends lost 3 bases and 5 bases respectively, with 11 bases between them. The germline gives CDR1 SGHRS, CDR2 YFSETQ. The CDR3 consists of 13 residues. This receptor was taken from a man aged 45 to 65 in good health and CMV-seronegative. The sample consisted of PBMCs. The chain is built from TRBV5-1 and TRBJ1-1; D possibly corresponds to TRBD1 (6 bases). In DNA form, the CDR3 reads TGCGCCAGCAGCTCGGGGGGGCCTACTGAAGCTTTCTTT. Its protein product is CASSSGGPTEAFF. Combining the CDR3 with reference TRBV5-1 and TRBJ1-1 gives the whole variable domain KAGVTQTPRYLIKTRGQQVTLSCSPISGHRSVSWYQQTPGQGLQFLFEYFSETQRNKGNFPGRFSGRQFSNSRSEMNVSTLELGDSALYLCASSSGGPTEAFFGQGTRLTVV.